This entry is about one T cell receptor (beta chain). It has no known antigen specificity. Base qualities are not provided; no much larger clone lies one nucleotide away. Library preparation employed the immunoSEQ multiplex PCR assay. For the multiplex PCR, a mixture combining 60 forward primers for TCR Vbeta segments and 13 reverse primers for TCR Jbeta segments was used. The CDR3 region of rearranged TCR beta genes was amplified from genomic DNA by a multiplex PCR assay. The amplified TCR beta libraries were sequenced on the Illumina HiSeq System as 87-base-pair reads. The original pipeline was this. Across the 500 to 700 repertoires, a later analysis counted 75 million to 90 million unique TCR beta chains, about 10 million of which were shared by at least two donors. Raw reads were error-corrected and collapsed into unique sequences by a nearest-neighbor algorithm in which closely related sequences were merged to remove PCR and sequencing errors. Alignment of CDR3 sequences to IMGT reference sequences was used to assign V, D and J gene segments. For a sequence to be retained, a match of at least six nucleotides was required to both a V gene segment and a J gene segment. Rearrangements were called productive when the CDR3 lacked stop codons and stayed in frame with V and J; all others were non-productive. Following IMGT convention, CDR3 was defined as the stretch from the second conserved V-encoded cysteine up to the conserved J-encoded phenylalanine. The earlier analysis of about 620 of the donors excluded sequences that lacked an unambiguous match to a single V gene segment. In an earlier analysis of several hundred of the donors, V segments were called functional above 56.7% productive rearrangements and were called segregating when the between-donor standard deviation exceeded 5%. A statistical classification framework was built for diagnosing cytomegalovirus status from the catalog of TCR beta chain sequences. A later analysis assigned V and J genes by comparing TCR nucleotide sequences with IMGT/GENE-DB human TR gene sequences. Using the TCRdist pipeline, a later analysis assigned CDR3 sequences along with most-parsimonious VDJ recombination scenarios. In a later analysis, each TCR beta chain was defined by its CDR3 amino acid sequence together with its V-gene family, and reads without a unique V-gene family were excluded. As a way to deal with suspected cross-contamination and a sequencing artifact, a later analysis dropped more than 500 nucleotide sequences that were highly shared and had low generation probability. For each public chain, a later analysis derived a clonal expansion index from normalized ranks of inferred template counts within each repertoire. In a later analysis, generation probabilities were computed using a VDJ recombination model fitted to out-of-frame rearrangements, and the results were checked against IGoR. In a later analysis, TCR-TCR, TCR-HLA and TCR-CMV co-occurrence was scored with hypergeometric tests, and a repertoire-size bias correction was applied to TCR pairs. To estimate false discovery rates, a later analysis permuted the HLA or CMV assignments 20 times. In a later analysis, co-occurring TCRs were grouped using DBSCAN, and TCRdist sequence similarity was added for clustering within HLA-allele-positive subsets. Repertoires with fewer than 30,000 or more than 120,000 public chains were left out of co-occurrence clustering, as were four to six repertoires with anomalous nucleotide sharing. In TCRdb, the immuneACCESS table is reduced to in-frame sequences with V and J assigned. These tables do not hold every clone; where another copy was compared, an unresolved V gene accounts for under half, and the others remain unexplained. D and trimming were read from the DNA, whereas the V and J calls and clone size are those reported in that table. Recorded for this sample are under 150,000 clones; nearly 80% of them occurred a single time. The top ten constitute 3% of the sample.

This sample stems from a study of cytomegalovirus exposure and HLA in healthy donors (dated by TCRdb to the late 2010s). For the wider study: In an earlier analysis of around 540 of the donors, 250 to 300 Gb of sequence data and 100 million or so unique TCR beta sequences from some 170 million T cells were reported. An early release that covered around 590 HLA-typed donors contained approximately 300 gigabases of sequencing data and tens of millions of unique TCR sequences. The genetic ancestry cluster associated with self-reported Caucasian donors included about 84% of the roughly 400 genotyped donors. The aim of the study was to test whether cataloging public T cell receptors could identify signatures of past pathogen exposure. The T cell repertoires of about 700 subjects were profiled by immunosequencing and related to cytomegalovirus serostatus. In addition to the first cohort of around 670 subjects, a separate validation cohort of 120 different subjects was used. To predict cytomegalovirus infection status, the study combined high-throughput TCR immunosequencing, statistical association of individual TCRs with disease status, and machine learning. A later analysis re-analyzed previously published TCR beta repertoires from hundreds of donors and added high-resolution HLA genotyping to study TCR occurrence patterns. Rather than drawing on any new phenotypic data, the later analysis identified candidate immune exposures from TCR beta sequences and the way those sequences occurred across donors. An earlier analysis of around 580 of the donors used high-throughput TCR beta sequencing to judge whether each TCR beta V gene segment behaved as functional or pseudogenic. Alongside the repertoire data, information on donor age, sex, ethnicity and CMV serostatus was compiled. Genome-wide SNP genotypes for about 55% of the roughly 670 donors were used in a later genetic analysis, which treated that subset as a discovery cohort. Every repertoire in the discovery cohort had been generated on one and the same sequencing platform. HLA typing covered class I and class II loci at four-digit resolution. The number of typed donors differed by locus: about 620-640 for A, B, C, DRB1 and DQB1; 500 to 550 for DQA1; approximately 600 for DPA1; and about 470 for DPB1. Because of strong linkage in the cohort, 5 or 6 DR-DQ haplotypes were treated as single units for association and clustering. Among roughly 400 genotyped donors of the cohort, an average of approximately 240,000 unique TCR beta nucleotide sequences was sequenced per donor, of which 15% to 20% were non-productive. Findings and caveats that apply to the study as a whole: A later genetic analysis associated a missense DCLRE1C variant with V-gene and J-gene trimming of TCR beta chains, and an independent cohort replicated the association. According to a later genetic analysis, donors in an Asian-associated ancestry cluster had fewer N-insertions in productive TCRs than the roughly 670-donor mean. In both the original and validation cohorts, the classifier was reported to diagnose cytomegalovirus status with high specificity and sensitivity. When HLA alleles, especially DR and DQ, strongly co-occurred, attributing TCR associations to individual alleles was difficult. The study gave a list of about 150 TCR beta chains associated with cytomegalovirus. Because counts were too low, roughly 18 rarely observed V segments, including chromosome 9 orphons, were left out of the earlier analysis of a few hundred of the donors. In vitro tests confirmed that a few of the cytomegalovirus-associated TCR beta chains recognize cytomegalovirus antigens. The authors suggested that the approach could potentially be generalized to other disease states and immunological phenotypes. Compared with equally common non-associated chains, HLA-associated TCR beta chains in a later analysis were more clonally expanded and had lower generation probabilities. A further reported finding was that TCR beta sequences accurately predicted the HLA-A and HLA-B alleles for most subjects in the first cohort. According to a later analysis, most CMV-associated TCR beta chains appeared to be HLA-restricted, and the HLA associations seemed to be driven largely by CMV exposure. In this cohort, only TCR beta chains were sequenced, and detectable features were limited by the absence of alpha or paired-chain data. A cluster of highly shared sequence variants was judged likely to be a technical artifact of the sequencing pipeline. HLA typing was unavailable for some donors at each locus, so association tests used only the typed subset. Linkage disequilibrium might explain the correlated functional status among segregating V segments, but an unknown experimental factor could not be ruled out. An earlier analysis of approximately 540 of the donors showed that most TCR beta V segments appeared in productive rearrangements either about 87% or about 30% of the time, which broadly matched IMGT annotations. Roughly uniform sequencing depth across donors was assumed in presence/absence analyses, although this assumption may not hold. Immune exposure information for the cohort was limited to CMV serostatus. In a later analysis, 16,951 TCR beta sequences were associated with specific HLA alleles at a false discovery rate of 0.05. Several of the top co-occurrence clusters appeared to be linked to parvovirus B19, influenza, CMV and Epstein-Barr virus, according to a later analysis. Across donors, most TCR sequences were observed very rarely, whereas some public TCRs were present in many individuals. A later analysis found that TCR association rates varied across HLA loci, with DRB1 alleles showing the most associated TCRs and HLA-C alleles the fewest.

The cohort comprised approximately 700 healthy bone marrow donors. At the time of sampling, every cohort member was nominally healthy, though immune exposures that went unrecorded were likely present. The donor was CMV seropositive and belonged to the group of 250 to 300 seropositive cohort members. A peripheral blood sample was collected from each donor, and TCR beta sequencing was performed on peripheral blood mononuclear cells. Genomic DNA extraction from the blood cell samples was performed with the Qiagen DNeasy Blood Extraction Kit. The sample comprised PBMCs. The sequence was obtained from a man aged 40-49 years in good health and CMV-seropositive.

DNA sequence: TGTGCCAGCAGCCATGCCCGGACAGGGGCAAGGACCGGGGAGCTGTTTTTT. This encodes CASSHARTGARTGELFF. The chain joins TRBV14 to TRBJ2-2, and TRBD1 matches 9 of the central bases. The germline V gene yields SGHDN for CDR1 and FVKESK for CDR2. Measured from the cysteine to the phenylalanine, the CDR3 is 17 residues long. Only the CDR3 DNA stays, 51 bases, in frame from base 1. Relative to germline, V is missing 3 bases and J is missing 5 bases, with 10 bases of the junction outside any gene match.